This T cell receptor (beta chain) emerged from a study of OX40 agonist ivuxolimab in advanced cancers. At the level of the study: Among those treated, three patients had partial responses, one with hepatocellular carcinoma and two with cutaneous melanoma. Study observations and caveats: Individuals who were partial responders at 0.1-3.0 mg/kg had clonal expansion that ranked among the lowest. Clones of CD4+ and CD8+ blood T cells grew by week 6 at doses of 0.1 to 3.0 mg/kg.

Assay used: immunoSEQ multiplex PCR; TCRdb lists only in-frame clones, some missing. The sample lists about 23,000 clones; roughly 84% were seen once. About this clone itself: Its specificity is not known.

Individuals having autoimmune disease history or systemic immunosuppression were not enrolled. Trimming removed 3 bases at V and 6 bases at J, with 8 bases between. Germline values: CDR1 LNHDA, CDR2 SQIVND (reference sequence). The CDR3 has 12 residues. V usage is TRBV19 and J usage is TRBJ1-1; no firm D call. The specimen comprised CD4+ or CD8+ T cells sorted from blood, sampled in a trial of the OX40 agonist ivuxolimab. This sequence was found in an adult with an advanced solid tumor such as melanoma, head and neck, liver or kidney cancer. The CDR3 nucleotides read TGTGCCAGTAGTATCGGTGAGGCTGAAGCTTTCTTT. Translated: CASSIGEAEAFF. Combining the CDR3 with reference TRBV19 and TRBJ1-1 gives the whole variable domain DGGITQSPKYLFRKEGQNVTLSCEQNLNHDAMYWYRQDPGQGLRLIYYSQIVNDFQKGDIAEGYSVSREKKESFPLTVTSAQKNPTAFYLCASSIGEAEAFFGQGTRLTVV.